Listed below are T cell receptor beta chains from one sample, sequenced in a study of T cells in localized non-small cell lung cancer. Profiled with immunoSEQ multiplex PCR; TCRdb holds only in-frame clones, not every one. The sample has about 1,700 clones, around 25% seen once. Sequencing was performed on normal lung tissue next to the tumor, taken before any cancer treatment. Receptor source: an older female donor with stage II squamous cell lung carcinoma. Both conserved end residues are part of each CDR3. D genes are given only for firm matches. A row's size may be missing; if present it is once, few, many or a size class.

cdr3_nt,cdr3_aa,clone_size,cdr3_length,v_call,j_call,d_call
TGTGCCAGCAGCCCCATCCCGGACAGTCTAATCAACAATGAGCAGTTCTTC,CASSPIPDSLINNEQFF,.,17,TRBV11-3,TRBJ2-1,.
TGTGCCAGCAGTTTGACGGGACAGGGGGCCTACAATGAGCAGTTCTTC,CASSLTGQGAYNEQFF,.,16,TRBV28,TRBJ2-1,TRBD1
TGTGCCATCAGTGAGTCGAAGGGACTTGGACGAGACGGGAGCTCCTACAATGAGCAGTTCTTC,CAISESKGLGRDGSSYNEQFF,.,21,TRBV10-3,TRBJ2-1,.
TGCAGCGTTGCGACAGGGAGTAGTGAAGCTTTCTTT,CSVATGSSEAFF,.,12,TRBV29-1,TRBJ1-1,TRBD1
TGTGCCAGCAGCTTTCGCGGGAGCTGGGCCGGGGAGCTGTTTTTT,CASSFRGSWAGELFF,few,15,TRBV11-3,TRBJ2-2,TRBD2
TGTGCCAGCAGTTACGACTTGGGGGCCCAGGCTGAAGCTTTCTTT,CASSYDLGAQAEAFF,large,15,TRBV6-8,TRBJ1-1,.
TGTGCCAGCAGCCCTACTATCTACAATGAGCAGTTCTTC,CASSPTIYNEQFF,.,13,TRBV7-8,TRBJ2-1,.
TGTGCCAGTATTGGGGTCGCGGGCAGTGGAAACACCATATATTTT,CASIGVAGSGNTIYF,few,15,TRBV19,TRBJ1-3,.
TGTGCCAGTAGTATAGCACTAGCGGGTTCCTACGAGCAGTACTTC,CASSIALAGSYEQYF,.,15,TRBV19,TRBJ2-7,TRBD2
TGTGCCAGCAGCGCCCCCCCAGATGAAAAACTGTTTTTT,CASSAPPDEKLFF,medium-sized,13,TRBV9,TRBJ1-4,.
TGTGCCTGGAGTGTACGGGGGACTGGAAACACCATATATTTT,CAWSVRGTGNTIYF,.,14,TRBV30,TRBJ1-3,.
TGTGCCAGCAGAGCCGGGACAGGGACCTACGAGCAGTACTTC,CASRAGTGTYEQYF,.,14,TRBV11-3,TRBJ2-7,TRBD1
TGCGCCAGCAGTGGGAAACGGGTCCCAACGAACACCGGGGAGCTGTTTTTT,CASSGKRVPTNTGELFF,.,17,TRBV23-1,TRBJ2-2,.
TGTGCCAGCAGCATTCTCCCGGTAGGGAACACTGAAGCTTTCTTT,CASSILPVGNTEAFF,.,15,TRBV11-3,TRBJ1-1,.
TGTGCCAGCAGCCCCAGACAGGGCCAGAGGTCAGATACGCAGTATTTT,CASSPRQGQRSDTQYF,medium-sized,16,TRBV9,TRBJ2-3,TRBD1
TGTGCCAGCTCACCGGGGCAGGGAAAAGAAGAGACCCAGTACTTC,CASSPGQGKEETQYF,.,15,TRBV18,TRBJ2-5,.
TGTGCCAGCAGCCTCCCGGGACAGGGGAACATTCAGTACTTC,CASSLPGQGNIQYF,few,14,TRBV11-3,TRBJ2-4,TRBD1
TGCACCAGCACACAACAACCGGGACCTTCCTACAATGAGCAGTTCTTC,CTSTQQPGPSYNEQFF,.,16,TRBV1,TRBJ2-1,.
TGTGCCAGCAGCCTTCGGACAGGGGGCTTTTCTGGAAACACCATATATTTT,CASSLRTGGFSGNTIYF,few,17,TRBV11-3,TRBJ1-3,TRBD1
TGCAGCGTTGGCCAGGACGGAGCCTACGAGCAGTACTTC,CSVGQDGAYEQYF,.,13,TRBV29-1,TRBJ2-7,.
TGCAGCGTTGCACCGGCTACAGGGAGCCGAGATACGCAGTATTTT,CSVAPATGSRDTQYF,.,15,TRBV29-1,TRBJ2-3,.
TGTGCCTGGAGTGGCCAGGCAGGTGGCTACACCTTC,CAWSGQAGGYTF,.,12,TRBV30,TRBJ1-2,.
TGTGCCAGTAGTTCCCGGGACGGGACCCGCAGTGAAAAACTGTTTTTT,CASSSRDGTRSEKLFF,.,16,TRBV19,TRBJ1-4,.
TGTGCCAGCAGTTACTACAAGGACAGCTCCCTGGGCTATGGCTACACCTTC,CASSYYKDSSLGYGYTF,few,17,TRBV6-8,TRBJ1-2,.
TGTGCCTGGGGCCGTCCGGACGACGGGGCCAACGTCCTGACTTTC,CAWGRPDDGANVLTF,.,15,TRBV30,TRBJ2-6,.
TGTGCCAGCAGCTTAGGTGTCGGGGGGAGAGAGACCCAGTACTTC,CASSLGVGGRETQYF,few,15,TRBV11-3,TRBJ2-5,TRBD2
TGTGCCAGCAGCCCGAGCGGCAGCTTCACCGGGGAGCTGTTTTTT,CASSPSGSFTGELFF,.,15,TRBV11-3,TRBJ2-2,.
TGTGCCAGCAGCTTAGAGGTCGTGTCCCATTATGGCTACACCTTC,CASSLEVVSHYGYTF,.,15,TRBV11-3,TRBJ1-2,.
TGTGCCAGCTCACCCCAAGACGGGGGCCCAGGGGCTGAAGCTTTCTTT,CASSPQDGGPGAEAFF,large,16,TRBV18,TRBJ1-1,.
TGTGCCAGCTCACTAACACGGACAGGGGGGGCTGAAGCTTTCTTT,CASSLTRTGGAEAFF,few,15,TRBV18,TRBJ1-1,TRBD1
TGTGCCAGCAGCTTTACAGGGGAGTCTGGAAACACCATATATTTT,CASSFTGESGNTIYF,large,15,TRBV11-3,TRBJ1-3,TRBD1
TGTGCCAGCAGCTTAGTCGCAGGGGCTCAAGAGACCCAGTACTTC,CASSLVAGAQETQYF,.,15,TRBV11-3,TRBJ2-5,.
TGTGCCAGCAGCGTAGAAGTGGCTAGCGGGGGATGGGCAGATACGCAGTATTTT,CASSVEVASGGWADTQYF,few,18,TRBV9,TRBJ2-3,TRBD2
TGTGCCACCAAAAAACGGGGGGAAGGTCAGCCCCAGCATTTT,CATKKRGEGQPQHF,.,14,TRBV10-3,TRBJ1-5,.
TGTGCCAGCTCCCCGTCGCAAAACTCTGTAGACGAGCAGTACTTC,CASSPSQNSVDEQYF,.,15,TRBV18,TRBJ2-7,.
TGTGCCAGCAGTTACGTGGGACAGCCGAACACTGAAGCTTTCTTT,CASSYVGQPNTEAFF,few,15,TRBV6-8,TRBJ1-1,TRBD1
TGCAGCGTTGCTTTGGGAGCCCACTCCTACAATGAGCAGTTCTTC,CSVALGAHSYNEQFF,.,15,TRBV29-1,TRBJ2-1,.
TGCAGCGTTGAGGGTGGCTGGAATGAGCAGTTCTTC,CSVEGGWNEQFF,.,12,TRBV29-1,TRBJ2-1,.
TGTGCCAGCAGTTACTCAGCGGGAGGGCGGTACAATGAGCAGTTCTTC,CASSYSAGGRYNEQFF,medium-sized,16,TRBV6-8,TRBJ2-1,TRBD2
TGTGCCAGCAGCTTAAGGACGACAGGGACCGGAAACACCATATATTTT,CASSLRTTGTGNTIYF,.,16,TRBV11-3,TRBJ1-3,TRBD1
TGTGCCAGCAGTTTGACAGGTGATAGCAATCAGCCCCAGCATTTT,CASSLTGDSNQPQHF,few,15,TRBV9,TRBJ1-5,.
TGTGCCAGCAGTTTAGGGACAGCCAATGGCTACACCTTC,CASSLGTANGYTF,.,13,TRBV28,TRBJ1-2,TRBD1
TGTGCCAGCAGTCCCCTGGGTGGGATGATTATGGGGCTCAATGAAAAACTGTTTTTT,CASSPLGGMIMGLNEKLFF,few,19,TRBV28,TRBJ1-4,.
TGTGCCATCAGTGTTGGCCTAGCGGGAGTAGGGGAGCAGTACTTC,CAISVGLAGVGEQYF,.,15,TRBV6-8,TRBJ2-7,TRBD2
TGTGCCAGCAGCTTCTTTACAGGGGGCACTGAAGCTTTCTTT,CASSFFTGGTEAFF,.,14,TRBV14,TRBJ1-1,TRBD1
TGTGCCAGCTCACCAAAGGCCCCCGGGGAGACCCAGTACTTC,CASSPKAPGETQYF,.,14,TRBV18,TRBJ2-5,.
TGTGCCAACACCATGATTGGGGCCGCAAAGGGAGATACGCAGTATTTT,CANTMIGAAKGDTQYF,few,16,TRBV9,TRBJ2-3,.
TGTGCCAGCAGCGTAACCTGGAGGGGATACAATGAGCAGTTCTTC,CASSVTWRGYNEQFF,large,15,TRBV9,TRBJ2-1,.
TGTGCCAGTAGTCCGTCGGGACAGGGGTTTAATGAGCAGTTCTTC,CASSPSGQGFNEQFF,.,15,TRBV19,TRBJ2-1,TRBD1
TGTGCCAGCAGCTCCCGGGGGGCCTCCTATAATTCACCCCTCCACTTT,CASSSRGASYNSPLHF,.,16,TRBV11-3,TRBJ1-6,.
TGTGCCAGCAGCGGGAGCGAGGACCCGCTGAGTCTCTACGAGCAGTACTTC,CASSGSEDPLSLYEQYF,.,17,TRBV11-3,TRBJ2-7,.
TGCAGCACCGCGGGGCCTTGGCACAGCTCCTACAATGAGCAGTTCTTC,CSTAGPWHSSYNEQFF,.,16,TRBV29-1,TRBJ2-1,.
TGTGCCAGTAGTATTCCTGGGACCGCTAGCACAGATACGCAGTATTTT,CASSIPGTASTDTQYF,.,16,TRBV19,TRBJ2-3,.
TGTGCCAGCAGCAGGGGAGGGGATAATTCACCCCTCCACTTT,CASSRGGDNSPLHF,few,14,TRBV9,TRBJ1-6,.
TGTGCCAGCAGTTACGGAGGCAGGGGATACGAGCAGTACTTC,CASSYGGRGYEQYF,.,14,TRBV6-8,TRBJ2-7,.